This T cell receptor (beta chain) was profiled in a study of blood T cell repertoires in COVID-19. Study-level information: Sites across the United States, Italy and Spain contributed samples from acute and convalescent COVID-19. Sources were T cells, B-cell-depleted T cells, or PBMCs; the material itself was cDNA or gDNA.

Germline values: CDR1 SGHKS, CDR2 YYEKEE (reference sequence). The length of the CDR3 is 14 residues. V was cut by 6 bases and J by 9 bases, with 19 bases left in between. In the original analysis: Nucleated cell counts were estimated from reference gene primer amplification. Data came from immunoSEQ multiplex PCR; TCRdb stores just in-frame clones and leaves some out. D and trimming come from the DNA, and the V and J calls and clone size come from that table. The table shows around 120,000 clones, with roughly two thirds occurring only once. The specimen was peripheral blood. This TCR was sampled from an elderly man with acute or convalescent COVID-19. This chain joins TRBV5-5 and TRBJ2-1, with D uncertain. CDR3 protein: CASTSGIVSGEQFF. DNA of the CDR3: TGTGCCAGCACCTCGGGTATAGTCTCGGGTGAGCAGTTCTTC.